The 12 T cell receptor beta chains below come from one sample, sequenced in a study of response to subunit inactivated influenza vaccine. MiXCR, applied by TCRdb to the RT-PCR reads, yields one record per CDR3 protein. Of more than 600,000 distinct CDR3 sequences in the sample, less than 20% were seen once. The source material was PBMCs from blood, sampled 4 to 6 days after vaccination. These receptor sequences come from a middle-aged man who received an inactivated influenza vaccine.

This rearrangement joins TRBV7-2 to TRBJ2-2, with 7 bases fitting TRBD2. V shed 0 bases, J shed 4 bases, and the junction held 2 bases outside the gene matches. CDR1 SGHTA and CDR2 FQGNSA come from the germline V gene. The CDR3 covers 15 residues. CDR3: CASSLAGGRTGELFF. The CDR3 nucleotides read TGTGCCAGCAGCTTAGCGGGAGGGCGCACCGGGGAGCTGTTTTTT.

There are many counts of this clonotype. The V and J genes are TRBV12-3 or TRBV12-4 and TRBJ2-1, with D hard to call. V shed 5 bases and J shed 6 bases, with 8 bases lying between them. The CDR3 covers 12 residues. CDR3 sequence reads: CASSLPSNEQFF. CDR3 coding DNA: TGTGCCAGCAGTCTTCCATCCAATGAGCAGTTCTTC.

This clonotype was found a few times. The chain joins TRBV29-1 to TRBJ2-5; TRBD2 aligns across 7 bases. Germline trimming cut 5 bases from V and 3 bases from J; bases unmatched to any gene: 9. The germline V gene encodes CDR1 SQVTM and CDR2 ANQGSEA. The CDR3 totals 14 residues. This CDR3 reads CSVSAGTIKETQYF. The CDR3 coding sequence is TGCAGCGTTTCAGCGGGGACTATAAAAGAGACCCAGTACTTC.

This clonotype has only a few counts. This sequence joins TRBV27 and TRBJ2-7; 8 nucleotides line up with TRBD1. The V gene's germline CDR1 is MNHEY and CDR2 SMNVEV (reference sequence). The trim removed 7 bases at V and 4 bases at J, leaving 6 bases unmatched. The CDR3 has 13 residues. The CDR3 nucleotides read TGTGCCAGCAATGCCAGGGGGCATTACGAGCAGTACTTC. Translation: CASNARGHYEQYF.

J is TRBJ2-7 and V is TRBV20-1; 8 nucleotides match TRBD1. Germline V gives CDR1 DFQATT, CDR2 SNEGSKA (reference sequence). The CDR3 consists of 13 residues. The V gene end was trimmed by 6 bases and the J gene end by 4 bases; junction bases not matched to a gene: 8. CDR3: CSAEDRGVYEQYF. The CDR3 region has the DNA TGCAGTGCCGAAGACAGGGGTGTATACGAGCAGTACTTC.

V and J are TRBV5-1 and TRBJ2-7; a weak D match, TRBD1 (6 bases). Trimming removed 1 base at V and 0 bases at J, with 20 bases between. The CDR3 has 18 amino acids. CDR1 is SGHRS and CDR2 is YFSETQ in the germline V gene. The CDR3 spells CASSLSSPRQATSYEQYF. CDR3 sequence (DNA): TGCGCCAGCAGCTTGTCGTCGCCGAGACAGGCCACCTCCTACGAGCAGTACTTC.

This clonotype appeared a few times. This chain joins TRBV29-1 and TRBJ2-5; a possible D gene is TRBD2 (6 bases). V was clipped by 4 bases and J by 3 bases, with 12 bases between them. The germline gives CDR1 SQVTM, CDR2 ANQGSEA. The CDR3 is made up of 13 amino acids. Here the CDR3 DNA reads TGCAGCGTTGTTGTAGGAGGGGAAGAGACCCAGTACTTC. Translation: CSVVVGGEETQYF.

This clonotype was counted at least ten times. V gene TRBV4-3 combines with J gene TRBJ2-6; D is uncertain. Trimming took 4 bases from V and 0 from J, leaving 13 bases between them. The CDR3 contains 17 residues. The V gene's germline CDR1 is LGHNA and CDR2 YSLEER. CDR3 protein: CASSRGVLSSGANVLTF. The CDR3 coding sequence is TGCGCCAGCAGCCGAGGAGTCCTGAGCTCTGGGGCCAACGTCCTGACTTTC.

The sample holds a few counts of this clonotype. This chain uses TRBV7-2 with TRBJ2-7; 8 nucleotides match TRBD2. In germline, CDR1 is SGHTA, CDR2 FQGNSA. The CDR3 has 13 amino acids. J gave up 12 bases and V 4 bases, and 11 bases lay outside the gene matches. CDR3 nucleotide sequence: TGTGCCAGCAGCTCACCCGGGACTAGAAGAGGGTACTTC. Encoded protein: CASSSPGTRRGYF.

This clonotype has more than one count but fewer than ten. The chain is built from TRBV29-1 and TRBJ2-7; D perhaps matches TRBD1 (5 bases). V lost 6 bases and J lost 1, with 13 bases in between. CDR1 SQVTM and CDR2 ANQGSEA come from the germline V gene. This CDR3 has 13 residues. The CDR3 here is CSVVTALSYEQYF. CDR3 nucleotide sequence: TGCAGCGTCGTGACAGCGCTGTCCTACGAGCAGTACTTC.

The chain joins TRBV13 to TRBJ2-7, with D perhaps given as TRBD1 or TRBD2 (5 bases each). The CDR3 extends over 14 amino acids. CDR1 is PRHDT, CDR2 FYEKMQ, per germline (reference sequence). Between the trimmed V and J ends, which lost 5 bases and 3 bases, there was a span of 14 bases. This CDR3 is CASSPGRQIYEQYF. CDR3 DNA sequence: TGTGCCAGCAGCCCGGGGCGGCAAATCTACGAGCAGTACTTC.

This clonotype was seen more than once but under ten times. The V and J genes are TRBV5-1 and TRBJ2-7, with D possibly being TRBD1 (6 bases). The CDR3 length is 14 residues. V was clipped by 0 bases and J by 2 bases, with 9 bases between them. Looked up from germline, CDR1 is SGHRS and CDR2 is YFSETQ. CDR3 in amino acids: CASSLEGHAYEQYF. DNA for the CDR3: TGCGCCAGCAGCTTGGAGGGACACGCCTACGAGCAGTACTTC.